Listed here are 15 T cell receptor beta chains from one sample, sequenced in a study of T-cell memory formation after mild COVID-19. TCRdb independently ran MiXCR on the 5' RACE reads; one entry per CDR3 protein. The sample yields 500,000 to 650,000 distinct CDR3 sequences, 20% to 25% seen once. The sample comprised PBMCs or a T cell subset sorted from them (not recorded which). These receptors all come from an adult woman who had mild COVID-19 (a few samples of this study predate the infection). Cell type and time point are not known.

This clonotype appeared once. This sequence joins TRBV7-3 and TRBJ2-2; 12 nucleotides agree with TRBD2. The CDR3 runs to 14 residues. Germline loops: CDR1 SGHTA, CDR2 FQGTGA. With 5 bases clipped from V and 6 bases from J, the junction kept 1 base outside the gene matches. The CDR3: CASSRTSGAGELFF. The CDR3 nucleotides are TGTGCCAGCAGCCGGACTAGCGGGGCCGGGGAGCTGTTTTTT.

A few counts support this clonotype. The chain recombines TRBV19 with TRBJ1-5; the D is unclear. The CDR3 extends over 12 amino acids. Germline V lookup: CDR1 LNHDA, CDR2 SQIVND (reference sequence). Trimming left V 10 bases short and J 5 bases short, with 12 bases between. The CDR3 DNA follows: TGTGCCACAAAGCAGCCGGATCAGCCCCAGCATTTT. This gives the protein CATKQPDQPQHF.

The chain has TRBV7-9 and TRBJ2-2; 13 bases are shared with TRBD2. Germline assignment: CDR1 SEHNR and CDR2 FQNEAQ (reference sequence). This CDR3 is 18 amino acids long. The trim removed 5 bases at V and 6 bases at J, leaving 12 bases unmatched. The CDR3 sequence: CASSPGTSGRAGAGELFF. Written as DNA, the CDR3 is TGTGCCAGCAGCCCCGGAACTAGCGGGAGGGCAGGTGCCGGGGAGCTGTTTTTT.

The rearrangement uses TRBV3-1 and TRBJ2-1; the D is unclear. Trimming removed 0 bases at V and 9 bases at J, with 6 bases between. The CDR3 runs 12 residues. Germline CDR1 LGHDT, CDR2 YNNKEL (reference sequence). For the CDR3, the DNA is TGTGCCAGCAGCCAAGACGCAGGTGAGCAGTTCTTC. Translation gives CASSQDAGEQFF.

The chain joins TRBV7-2 to TRBJ2-7; TRBD2 matches 10 bases. V shed 5 bases and J 3 bases; nucleotides not matched to a gene: 7. The CDR3 length is 15 residues. CDR1 is SGHTA, CDR2 FQGNSA, per germline. CDR3 in amino acids: CASSPGTSVYYEQYF. CDR3 DNA sequence: TGTGCCAGCAGCCCAGGGACTAGCGTGTACTACGAGCAGTACTTC. The complete variable domain, with remaining parts taken from reference TRBV7-2 and TRBJ2-7, reads GAGVSQSPSNKVTEKGKDVELRCDPISGHTALYWYRQSLGQGLEFLIYFQGNSAPDKSGLPSDRFSAERTGGSVSTLTIQRTQQEDSAVYLCASSPGTSVYYEQYFGPGTRLTVT.

This clonotype was detected a few times. V usage is TRBV12-3 or TRBV12-4 and J usage is TRBJ2-3; D may correspond to TRBD1 or TRBD2 (6 bases each). The CDR3 is made up of 15 amino acids. The V end lost 6 bases, the J end lost 5 bases, and 18 bases lay between the germline ends. The DNA of the CDR3 is TGTGCCAGCAGCCTCGGGGGCCTCGGAGGAGATACGCAGTATTTT. This gives the protein CASSLGGLGGDTQYF.

This clonotype was counted ten times or more. The DNA for the CDR3 is TGCGCCAGCAGCCAGGGGGGACTAGCTGGAGAGACCCAGTACTTC. It codes for CASSQGGLAGETQYF. This rearrangement joins TRBV4-3 to TRBJ2-5; the match to TRBD2 covers 9 bases. J was trimmed by 4 bases and V by 3 bases; bases with no gene match: 6. CDR1 and CDR2 from the germline V gene are LGHNA and YSLEER. The CDR3 runs 15 residues.

This clonotype was seen a handful of times. The J gene is TRBJ2-5, the V gene TRBV5-6; TRBD1 aligns across 8 bases. The ends lost 2 bases at V and 5 bases at J; junction bases unmatched: 5. CDR3 size: 14 residues. Germline loops: CDR1 SGHDT, CDR2 YYEEEE. The CDR3 protein is CASSFRQGIETQYF. CDR3 nucleotides: TGTGCCAGCAGCTTCCGACAGGGGATCGAGACCCAGTACTTC.

The table lists this clonotype with a few counts. V gene TRBV13 combines with J gene TRBJ2-7; D gene uncertain. Germline V CDR1 and CDR2: PRHDT, FYEKMQ (reference sequence). The CDR3 is 13 residues long. V gave up 5 bases and J gave up 4 bases, with 12 bases separating them. For the CDR3, the DNA is TGTGCCAGCAGCCCCCGAGGAATTTACGAGCAGTACTTC. It encodes CASSPRGIYEQYF.

This clonotype was counted between two and nine times. The rearrangement uses TRBV19 and TRBJ2-7; 9 bases align to TRBD2. The germline gives CDR1 LNHDA, CDR2 SQIVND (reference sequence). J gave up 0 bases and V 7 bases, and 4 bases lay outside the gene matches. There are 14 residues in the CDR3. The DNA of the CDR3 is TGTGCCAGTACGCTTAGCGGGGGCTCCTACGAGCAGTACTTC. It codes for CASTLSGGSYEQYF.

This chain links TRBV24-1 with TRBJ1-2; a weak D match, TRBD1 (5 bases). CDR1 is KGHDR and CDR2 is SFDVKD in the germline V gene. This CDR3 is 13 amino acids long. With 4 bases removed from V and 6 bases from J, the gap between germline ends came to 11 bases. CDR3 in DNA: TGTGCCACCAGTGAGGGGGGTAGCCATGGCTACACCTTC. It codes for CATSEGGSHGYTF.

This clonotype was seen only a few times. The rearrangement links TRBV30 to TRBJ1-5, with D unresolved. The germline V gene encodes CDR1 GTSNPN and CDR2 SVGIG (reference sequence). The length of the CDR3 is 14 residues. The V and J ends lost 0 bases and 0 bases respectively, with 6 bases between them. The CDR3 is CAWSVEYSNQPQHF. The CDR3 bases are TGTGCCTGGAGTGTAGAGTATAGCAATCAGCCCCAGCATTTT.

The chain employs TRBV6-2 or TRBV6-3 and TRBJ2-3; D is unresolved. The V and J ends lost 2 bases and 4 bases respectively, with 7 bases between them. The CDR3 runs 13 residues. CDR1 and CDR2 from the germline V gene are MNHEY and SVGEGT. The CDR3 protein is CASSYGHPDTQYF. The CDR3 DNA sequence: TGTGCCAGCAGTTACGGGCACCCAGATACGCAGTATTTT.

V and J are TRBV24-1 and TRBJ2-1, with D possibly being TRBD2 (5 bases). From germline, CDR1 is KGHDR and CDR2 SFDVKD. This CDR3 has 16 residues. V lost 0 bases and J 2 bases, leaving 10 bases between the germline ends. In nucleotides, the CDR3 is TGTGCCACCAGTGATTTGTTCTTAGCGACCTACAATGAGCAGTTCTTC. Its translation is CATSDLFLATYNEQFF.

This clonotype appeared many times. The chain has TRBV7-9 and TRBJ2-7; the match to TRBD1 covers 8 bases. V trimming: 5 bases; J trimming: 6 bases; junction bases outside the gene matches: 12. This CDR3 is 15 amino acids long. Germline CDR1 is SEHNR and CDR2 is FQNEAQ (reference sequence). The CDR3 nucleotides read TGTGCCAGCAGCACCAAGACAGGGGACCCTAGCGAGCAGTACTTC. Its protein is CASSTKTGDPSEQYF.